This T cell receptor beta chain was identified in a study of cytomegalovirus exposure and HLA in healthy donors. It was with 60 Vbeta and 13 Jbeta primers that the PCR ran. Sequencing was performed with immunoSEQ multiplex PCR; in TCRdb, only in-frame clones are kept and a portion is missing. The sample holds around 210,000 clones, 85% seen once. The CDR3 runs to 14 residues. The V gene lost 0 bases and the J gene lost 3 bases, with 9 bases spanning the gap. The germline gives CDR1 SGHNT, CDR2 YYREEE (reference sequence). The material sequenced was PBMCs. The chain links TRBV5-4 to TRBJ1-2, with D hard to call. The TCR comes from a girl aged 2-9 years in good health and CMV-seronegative. The CDR3 here is CASSLDVTYYGYTF. In DNA form, the CDR3 reads TGTGCCAGCAGCTTGGATGTGACTTACTATGGCTACACCTTC.